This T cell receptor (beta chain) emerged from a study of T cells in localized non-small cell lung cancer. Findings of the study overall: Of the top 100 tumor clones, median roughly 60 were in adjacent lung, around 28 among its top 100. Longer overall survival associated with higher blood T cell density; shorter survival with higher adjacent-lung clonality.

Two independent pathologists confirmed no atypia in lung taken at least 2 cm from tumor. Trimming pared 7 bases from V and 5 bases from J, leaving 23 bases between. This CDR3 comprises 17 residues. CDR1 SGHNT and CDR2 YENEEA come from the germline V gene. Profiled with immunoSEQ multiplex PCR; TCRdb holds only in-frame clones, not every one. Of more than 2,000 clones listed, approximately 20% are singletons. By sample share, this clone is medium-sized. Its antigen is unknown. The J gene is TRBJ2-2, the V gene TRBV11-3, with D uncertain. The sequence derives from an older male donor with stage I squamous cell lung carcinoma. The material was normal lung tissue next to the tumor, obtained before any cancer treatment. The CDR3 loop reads CASTPLTVTWRTGELFF. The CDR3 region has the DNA TGTGCCAGCACCCCCCTAACCGTAACCTGGCGGACCGGGGAGCTGTTTTTT. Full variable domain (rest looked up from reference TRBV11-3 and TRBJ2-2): EAGVVQSPRYKIIEKKQPVAFWCNPISGHNTLYWYLQNLGQGPELLIRYENEEAVDDSQLPKDRFSAERLKGVDSTLKIQPAELGDSAVYLCASTPLTVTWRTGELFFGEGSRLTVL.